The source of this T cell receptor (beta chain) is a study of cytomegalovirus exposure and HLA in healthy donors. Regarding the study as a whole: Most TCRs appeared rarely, but some public TCRs recurred in many donors. Specific recognition of CMV antigens was confirmed in vitro for a few chains (all CMV-associated). V- and J-gene trimming of TCR beta was linked (in a later analysis) to a missense DCLRE1C variant. DRB1 had the most TCR associations and HLA-C the fewest, a later analysis found, with rates varying by HLA locus.

The PCR was carried out with 60 Vbeta primers and 13 Jbeta primers. Profiled with immunoSEQ multiplex PCR; TCRdb holds only in-frame clones, not every one. This table has approximately 88,000 clones, over 75% appearing once. To note about this clone: Its antigen remains unknown.

This sequence originates from a young man in good health and CMV-seropositive. Sequenced material: PBMCs.

This chain's CDR3 is CASSKGRGETQYF. In DNA form, the CDR3 reads TGCGCCAGCAGCAAAGGAAGGGGGGAGACCCAGTACTTC. V gene TRBV5-1 combines with J gene TRBJ2-5; TRBD1 is a possible D gene (6 bases). Trimming removed 4 bases from V and 5 bases from J, with 12 bases in between. Germline-derived CDR1 and CDR2 are SGHRS and YFSETQ. This CDR3 region has 13 residues.